This T cell receptor beta chain emerged from a study of T cells in Graves' hyperthyroidism and ophthalmopathy. Findings of the study overall: Within blood appeared most thyroid clonotypes that had expanded above 0.001.

TCR beta CDR3 region amplification was performed from RNA transcripts. HTBI primers drove first-round RT-PCR of the TCR CDR3. Each CDR3 protein gets one entry after TCRdb re-called the multiplex PCR reads with MiXCR. The data contain 500,000 to 600,000 distinct CDR3 sequences, under 60% of them seen just once; the ten biggest clones take up 15% to 20%. Remarks on this clonotype: Antigen specificity is unknown.

This CDR3 has 16 residues. Deletions cut 1 base from V and 2 bases from J, with 15 bases between. Germline CDR1 is SEHNR and CDR2 is FQNEAQ (reference sequence). The sequencing input was peripheral blood or thyroid tissue (not recorded which). The chain has TRBV7-9 and TRBJ2-7; D remains ambiguous. The source is an adult woman with Graves' disease, either hyperthyroidism or ophthalmopathy (not recorded which). The CDR3 spells CASSLVPGPFPYEQYF. The CDR3 nucleotides are TGTGCCAGCAGCTTAGTACCCGGGCCCTTCCCCTACGAGCAGTACTTC. Variable domain in full (rest from reference TRBV7-9 and TRBJ2-7): DTGVSQNPRHKITKRGQNVTFRCDPISEHNRLYWYRQTLGQGPEFLTYFQNEAQLEKSRLLSDRFSAERPKGSFSTLEIQRTEQGDSAMYLCASSLVPGPFPYEQYFGPGTRLTVT.